These 24 T cell receptor beta chains were all obtained from the same sample, sequenced in a study of T cells after yellow fever vaccination. Each CDR3 protein is one row after TCRdb ran MiXCR on the 5' RACE reads. The repertoire holds 450,000 to 650,000 distinct CDR3 sequences, with approximately 13% as singletons. The material was PBMCs, obtained on the day of the yellow fever booster vaccination. The receptor set was obtained from a man aged 25 to 40 who received the YFV17D yellow fever vaccine.

The sample holds a few counts of this clonotype. V and J are TRBV29-1 and TRBJ1-1; D unclear. There are 10 residues in the CDR3. The germline V and J ends were trimmed by 4 bases and 6 bases, with 6 bases remaining between them. Germline assignment: CDR1 SQVTM and CDR2 ANQGSEA. As DNA, the CDR3 is TGCAGCGTTGTGGAATCTGAAGCTTTCTTT. Translation gives CSVVESEAFF.

This sequence joins TRBV20-1 and TRBJ2-5; D gene unclear. V lost 2 bases, J lost 5 bases, and 9 bases lay in between. The CDR3 contains 12 residues. The V gene's germline CDR1 is DFQATT and CDR2 SNEGSKA (reference sequence). CDR3 protein: CSARLVQETQYF. CDR3 in DNA: TGCAGTGCTAGACTAGTTCAGGAGACCCAGTACTTC.

This clonotype was recorded a few times. This sequence joins TRBV5-4 and TRBJ2-2, with D tentatively TRBD2 (5 bases). The CDR3 spans 15 residues. Trimming left V 2 bases short and J 4 bases short, with 12 bases between. CDR1 is SGHNT and CDR2 is YYREEE in the germline V gene (reference sequence). The CDR3, as DNA: TGTGCCAGCAGCTTTCCGGGGTCCAGCACCGGGGAGCTGTTTTTT. Its protein is CASSFPGSSTGELFF.

The chain couples TRBV20-1 to TRBJ2-3; no clear D. Per the germline V gene, CDR1 is DFQATT and CDR2 is SNEGSKA (reference sequence). This CDR3 contains 14 residues. Trimming removed 4 bases from V and 0 bases from J, with 11 bases in between. The CDR3 DNA sequence: TGCAGTGCTACCGGGTTCCCTAGCACAGATACGCAGTATTTT. Translated, it gives CSATGFPSTDTQYF.

Many counts were recorded for this clonotype. The V and J genes are TRBV14 and TRBJ2-7, with 8 positions matching TRBD1. The CDR3 length is 13 residues. The ends lost 7 bases at V and 5 bases at J; junction bases unmatched: 7. The germline CDR1 and CDR2 sequences are SGHDN and FVKESK. CDR3 amino acids: CASTRGTGHEQYF. The CDR3 DNA reads TGTGCCAGCACGAGGGGGACAGGCCACGAGCAGTACTTC.

This clonotype has a handful of counts. V gene TRBV5-1 combines with J gene TRBJ2-3; the D gene is possibly TRBD1 (5 bases). CDR3 length equals 14 residues. From germline, CDR1 is SGHRS and CDR2 YFSETQ. V lost 5 bases to trimming and J lost 6 bases, with 16 bases between them. The CDR3 bases are TGCGCCAGCAGTTCGAATCCGACAGAGGATACGCAGTATTTT. It translates to CASSSNPTEDTQYF.

This clonotype was counted a few times. V gene TRBV7-2 combines with J gene TRBJ1-3; TRBD1 is a possible D gene (5 bases). V gave up 3 bases and J gave up 4 bases, with 13 bases separating them. The CDR3 contains 15 residues. Germline CDR1 reads SGHTA; CDR2 reads FQGNSA. CDR3 protein: CASSFGGSTGNTIYF. As DNA, the CDR3 is TGTGCCAGCAGCTTTGGGGGGTCCACCGGAAACACCATATATTTT.

This rearrangement joins TRBV19 to TRBJ2-7, with D unresolved. Germline V gives CDR1 LNHDA, CDR2 SQIVND (reference sequence). The length of the CDR3 is 14 residues. Trimming left V 1 base short and J 0 bases short, with 7 bases between. The CDR3 nucleotides read TGTGCCAGTAGTATAGGTTACAGCTCCTACGAGCAGTACTTC. It codes for CASSIGYSSYEQYF.

This chain connects TRBV3-1 to TRBJ1-2; a possible D gene is TRBD1 (5 bases). Germline V gene lookup returns CDR1 LGHDT and CDR2 YNNKEL (reference sequence). V lost 6 bases and J lost 7, with 15 bases in between. The CDR3 length is 13 residues. Here the CDR3 reads CASRRASRGGYTF. The CDR3 DNA reads as TGTGCCAGCAGAAGGGCCTCAAGGGGTGGCTACACCTTC.

This clonotype was observed at least ten times. The gene calls are TRBV12-3 or TRBV12-4 and TRBJ2-5; 8 bases line up with TRBD1. This CDR3 contains 15 residues. Trimming removed 8 bases from V and 2 bases from J; junction bases left unmatched: 10. CDR3 in amino acids: CASRILGTGQETQYF. DNA of the CDR3: TGTGCCAGCCGAATCCTTGGGACAGGTCAAGAGACCCAGTACTTC.

This clonotype was counted a few times. This chain links TRBV20-1 with TRBJ2-7, with TRBD1 as a possible D gene (6 bases). The V end lost 3 bases, the J end lost 6 bases, and 15 bases lay between the germline ends. The CDR3 contains 13 residues. Germline CDR1 reads DFQATT; CDR2 reads SNEGSKA (reference sequence). This CDR3 is CSASLPGTSEQYF. In DNA form, the CDR3 reads TGCAGTGCTAGCCTTCCCGGGACAAGCGAGCAGTACTTC.

This chain connects TRBV12-3 or TRBV12-4 to TRBJ2-1; D not certain. V lost 4 bases and J lost 7, with 8 bases in between. The CDR3 covers 12 residues. This CDR3 reads CASSSFKNEQFF. The DNA of the CDR3 is TGTGCCAGCAGTTCTTTTAAGAATGAGCAGTTCTTC.

Concerning this clonotype itself: One end of the junction does not line up with germline, which may come from a read error. The chain is built from TRBV4-1 and TRBJ2-7; perhaps TRBD2 as D (5 bases). In germline, CDR1 is MGHRA, CDR2 YSYEKL. The CDR3 is 14 residues long. The CDR3 here is CASSPGVLYCEQYF. The CDR3 DNA sequence: TGTGCCAGCAGCCCCGGGGTCCTCTACTGCGAGCAGTACTTC.

This clonotype occurred a few times. The DNA for the CDR3 is TGTGCCAGCAGCTTAGTAGTCAATAGCAATCAGCCCCAGCATTTT. This gives the protein CASSLVVNSNQPQHF. This chain joins TRBV7-2 and TRBJ1-5; unclear D gene. The V and J ends lost 1 base and 0 bases respectively, with 7 bases between them. Germline V gene lookup returns CDR1 SGHTA and CDR2 FQGNSA. The CDR3 has 15 residues.

This clonotype was seen a few times. The CDR3 spells CASSPVRREGYEQYF. CDR3 bases: TGTGCCAGCAGCCCCGTGCGGCGGGAGGGCTACGAGCAGTACTTC. V is TRBV7-2 and J is TRBJ2-7; TRBD2 matches 9 bases. The ends lost 5 bases at V and 3 bases at J; junction bases unmatched: 8. The CDR3 is 15 residues long. Germline V gene data show CDR1 as SGHTA and CDR2 as FQGNSA.

This clonotype turned up a few times. The rearrangement joins TRBV7-9 to TRBJ2-5; TRBD1 agrees at 10 bases. This CDR3 is built from 16 residues. Germline CDR1 reads SEHNR; CDR2 reads FQNEAQ (reference sequence). V shed 4 bases, J shed 3 bases, and the junction held 8 bases outside the gene matches. Written as DNA, the CDR3 is TGTGCCAGCAGCTCACCACCCGGGACAGGGGAAGAGACCCAGTACTTC. As protein: CASSSPPGTGEETQYF.

The chain uses TRBV12-3 or TRBV12-4 and TRBJ2-6; a weak D match, TRBD1 (5 bases). V lost 2 bases and J lost 3, with 11 bases in between. The CDR3 runs to 16 residues. The CDR3 DNA reads as TGTGCCAGCAGTTTACTCCGGACACTTGGGGCCAACGTCCTGACTTTC. Amino acids: CASSLLRTLGANVLTF.

This clonotype showed up just a few times. The rearrangement links TRBV5-1 to TRBJ2-7, with D possibly being TRBD1 (6 bases). V lost 0 bases and J 0 bases, leaving 13 bases between the germline ends. Germline values: CDR1 SGHRS, CDR2 YFSETQ. There are 16 residues in the CDR3. The CDR3 region has the DNA TGCGCCAGCAGCTTGGGCCTCTGGGACACCTCCTACGAGCAGTACTTC. Residues: CASSLGLWDTSYEQYF.

The chain joins TRBV10-3 to TRBJ2-1; the D is unclear. The CDR3 runs 14 residues. CDR1 is ENHRY and CDR2 is SYGVKD in the germline V gene. Trimming left V 0 bases short and J 4 bases short, with 7 bases between. The chain's CDR3 is CAISESSGYNEQFF. The CDR3 nucleotides are TGTGCCATCAGTGAGTCGAGTGGGTACAATGAGCAGTTCTTC.

The chain links TRBV11-2 to TRBJ1-1; TRBD1 might be the D (5 bases). The germline gives CDR1 SGHAT, CDR2 FQNNGV. The CDR3 runs 13 residues. The germline V and J ends were trimmed by 8 bases and 4 bases, with 14 bases remaining between them. The CDR3 bases are TGTGCCAGCGCCCTGGCGGGGGGCACTGAAGCTTTCTTT. Its translation: CASALAGGTEAFF.

This clonotype was seen a handful of times. The rearrangement joins TRBV20-1 to TRBJ1-4; D uncertain. The CDR3 loop spans 11 amino acids. V was shortened by 5 bases and J by 3 bases, with 4 bases between the two germline ends. Germline-derived CDR1 and CDR2 are DFQATT and SNEGSKA (reference sequence). This CDR3 reads CSARANEKLFF. The DNA for the CDR3 is TGCAGTGCTCGCGCTAATGAAAAACTGTTTTTT.

This clonotype was recorded a few times. The chain links TRBV2 to TRBJ1-2; 8 bases are a match to TRBD1. CDR1 and CDR2 from the germline V gene are SNHLY and FYNNEI. J was trimmed by 7 bases and V by 6 bases; bases with no gene match: 7. This CDR3 is built from 13 residues. The CDR3 protein is CASRVGQALGYTF. Here the CDR3 DNA reads TGTGCCAGCAGGGTGGGACAGGCCCTTGGCTACACCTTC.

This rearrangement joins TRBV5-1 to TRBJ2-1, with 15 bases identical to TRBD2. Germline lookup yields CDR1 SGHRS and CDR2 YFSETQ. The CDR3 has 17 residues. V gave up 3 bases and J gave up 4 bases; unmatched junction bases: 5. In DNA, the CDR3 is TGCGCCAGCAGCTCCGGACTAGCGGGAGGGCCATACAATGAGCAGTTCTTC. Its translation: CASSSGLAGGPYNEQFF. The whole variable domain, remainder taken from reference TRBV5-1 and TRBJ2-1, is KAGVTQTPRYLIKTRGQQVTLSCSPISGHRSVSWYQQTPGQGLQFLFEYFSETQRNKGNFPGRFSGRQFSNSRSEMNVSTLELGDSALYLCASSSGLAGGPYNEQFFGPGTRLTVL.

The V and J genes are TRBV20-1 and TRBJ2-2; D is perhaps TRBD1 (6 bases). Germline V gene data show CDR1 as DFQATT and CDR2 as SNEGSKA (reference sequence). The CDR3 spans 16 residues. V lost 0 bases, J lost 1 base, and 12 bases lay in between. The CDR3 spells CSARDSQGKNTGELFF. In DNA, the CDR3 is TGCAGTGCTAGAGATTCGCAGGGGAAGAACACCGGGGAGCTGTTTTTT.